This T cell receptor (beta chain) was sequenced for a study of blood T cells in healthy people across ages. A note on this clonotype: Antigen specificity is unknown.

Germline lookup yields CDR1 DFQATT and CDR2 SNEGSKA (reference sequence). CDR3 length: 12 residues. Trimming took 3 bases from V and 1 from J, leaving 7 bases between them. Together with a sample-barcoded 5' primer, a J-beta primer mix was included in a second PCR lasting about 7 to 12 cycles. TCRdb used MiXCR to reprocess the 5' RACE reads, holding one entry per CDR3 protein. This table has roughly 1.5 million distinct CDR3 sequences, 35% to 45% appearing once. General observations from the study: Long-lived donors had more naive CD4+ cells and higher diversity than aged donors.

Donors gave around 10 milliliters of peripheral blood apiece. Each sample had at least 7 million PBMCs isolated. The receptor was derived from a young woman in good health. The sequencing sample was made of blood. This rearrangement joins TRBV20-1 to TRBJ2-7; no clear D. CDR3 coding DNA: TGCAGTGCTAGTCCGGAGTCCTACGAGCAGTACTTC. Protein product: CSASPESYEQYF.